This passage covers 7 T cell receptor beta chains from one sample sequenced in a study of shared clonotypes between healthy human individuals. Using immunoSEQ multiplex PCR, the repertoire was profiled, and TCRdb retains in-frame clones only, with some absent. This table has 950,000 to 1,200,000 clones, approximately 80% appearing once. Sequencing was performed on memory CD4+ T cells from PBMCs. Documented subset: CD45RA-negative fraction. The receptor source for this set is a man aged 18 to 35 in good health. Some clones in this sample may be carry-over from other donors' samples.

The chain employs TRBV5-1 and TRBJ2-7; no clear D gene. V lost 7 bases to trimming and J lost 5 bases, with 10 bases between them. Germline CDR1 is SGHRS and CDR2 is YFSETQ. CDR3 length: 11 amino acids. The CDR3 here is CASAREDEQYF. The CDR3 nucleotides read TGCGCCAGCGCGAGAGAGGACGAGCAGTACTTC.

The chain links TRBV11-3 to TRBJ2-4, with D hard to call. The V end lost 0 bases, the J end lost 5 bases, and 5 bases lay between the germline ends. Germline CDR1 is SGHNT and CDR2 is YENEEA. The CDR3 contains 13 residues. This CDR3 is CASSLDRENIQYF. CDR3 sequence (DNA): TGTGCCAGCAGCTTAGATCGGGAAAACATTCAGTACTTC.

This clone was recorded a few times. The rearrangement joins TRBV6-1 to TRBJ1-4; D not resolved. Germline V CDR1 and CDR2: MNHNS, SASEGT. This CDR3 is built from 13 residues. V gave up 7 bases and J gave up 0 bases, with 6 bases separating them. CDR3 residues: CASMRATNEKLFF. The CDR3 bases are TGTGCCAGCATGCGGGCAACTAATGAAAAACTGTTTTTT.

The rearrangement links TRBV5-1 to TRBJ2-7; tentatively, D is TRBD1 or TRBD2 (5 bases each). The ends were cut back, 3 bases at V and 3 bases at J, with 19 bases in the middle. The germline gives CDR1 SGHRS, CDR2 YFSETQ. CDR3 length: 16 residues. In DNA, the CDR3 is TGCGCCAGCAGCTCGGAAGACAGTTCTAGCCTCTACGAGCAGTACTTC. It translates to CASSSEDSSSLYEQYF.

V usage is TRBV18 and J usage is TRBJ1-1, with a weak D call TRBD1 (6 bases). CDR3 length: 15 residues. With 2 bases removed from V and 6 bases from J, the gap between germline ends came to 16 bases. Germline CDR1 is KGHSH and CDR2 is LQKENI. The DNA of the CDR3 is TGTGCCAGCTCACCAAACACAGGGCGGGTGGCTGAAGCTTTCTTT. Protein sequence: CASSPNTGRVAEAFF.

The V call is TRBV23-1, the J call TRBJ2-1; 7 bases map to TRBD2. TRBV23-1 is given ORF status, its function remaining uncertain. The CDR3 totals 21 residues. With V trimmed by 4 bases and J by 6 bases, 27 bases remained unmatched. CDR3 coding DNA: TGCGCCAGCAGTCCTTTGGGACTCAATGGACTAGGGCTAGCGGACGTCAATGAGCAGTTCTTC. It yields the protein CASSPLGLNGLGLADVNEQFF.

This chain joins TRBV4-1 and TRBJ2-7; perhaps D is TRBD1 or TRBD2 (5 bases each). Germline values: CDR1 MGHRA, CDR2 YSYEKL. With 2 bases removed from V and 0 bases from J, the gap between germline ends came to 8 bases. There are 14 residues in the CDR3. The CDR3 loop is CASSQRDHSYEQYF. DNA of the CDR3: TGCGCCAGCAGCCAACGGGACCACTCCTACGAGCAGTACTTC.